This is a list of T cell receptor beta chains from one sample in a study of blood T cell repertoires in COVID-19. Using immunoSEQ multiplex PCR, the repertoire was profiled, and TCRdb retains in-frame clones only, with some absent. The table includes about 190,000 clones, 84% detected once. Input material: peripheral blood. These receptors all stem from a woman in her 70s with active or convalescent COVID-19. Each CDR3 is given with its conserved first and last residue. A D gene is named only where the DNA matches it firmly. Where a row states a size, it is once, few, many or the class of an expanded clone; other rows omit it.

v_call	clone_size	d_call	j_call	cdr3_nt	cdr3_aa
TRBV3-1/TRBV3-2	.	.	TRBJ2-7	TGTGCCAGCAGCCAAGATCTCGTGGCACACTACGAGCAGTACTTC	CASSQDLVAHYEQYF
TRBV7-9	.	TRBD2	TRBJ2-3	TGTGCCAGCAGCCCCCGAGGCCGCGGGAGGGACGATACGCAGTATTTT	CASSPRGRGRDDTQYF
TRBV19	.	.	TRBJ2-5	TGTGCCAGTAGTACCCTACGACTCGGCCAAGAGACCCAGTACTTC	CASSTLRLGQETQYF
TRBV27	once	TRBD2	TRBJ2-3	TGTGCCAGCAAACCCGGGGGGAGGAGCACAGATACGCAGTATTTT	CASKPGGRSTDTQYF
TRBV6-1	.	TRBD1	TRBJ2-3	TGTGCCAGCAGTGAACGGGACAGGGACACAGATACGCAGTATTTT	CASSERDRDTDTQYF
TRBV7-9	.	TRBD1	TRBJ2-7	TGTGCCAGCAACTCCGGGACAGGGGGTTTAGCGGTCTCCTACGAGCAGTACTTC	CASNSGTGGLAVSYEQYF
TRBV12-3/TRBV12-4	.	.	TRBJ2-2	TGTGCCAGCAGCTCCCCCGCCGGGGAGCTGTTTTTT	CASSSPAGELFF
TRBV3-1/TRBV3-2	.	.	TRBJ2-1	TGTGCCGCAGGGCTGGCCCATGAGCAGTTCTTC	CAAGLAHEQFF
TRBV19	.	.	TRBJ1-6	TGTGCCAGTACCGGGACACTAAATAATTCACCCCTCCACTTT	CASTGTLNNSPLHF
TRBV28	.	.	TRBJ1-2	TGTGCCAGCAGTCGGTCCCATGGCTACACCTTC	CASSRSHGYTF
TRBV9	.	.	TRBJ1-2	TGTGCCAGCAGCGCCAAAACAGGGTATAATGGCTACACCTTC	CASSAKTGYNGYTF
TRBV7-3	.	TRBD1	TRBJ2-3	TGTGCCAGCAGCTTCGGGACAGGCACAGATACGCAGTATTTT	CASSFGTGTDTQYF
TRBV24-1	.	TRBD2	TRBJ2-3	TGTGCCACCAGCCAGGGCGGGAGCCCCGCAGATACGCAGTATTTT	CATSQGGSPADTQYF
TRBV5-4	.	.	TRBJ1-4	TGTGCCAGCAGCGCCCGACCCTCTGGGAGCGAAAAACTGTTTTTT	CASSARPSGSEKLFF
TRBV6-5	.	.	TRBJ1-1	TGTGCCAGCAGCCGGGGGGAGAACACTGAAGCTTTCTTT	CASSRGENTEAFF
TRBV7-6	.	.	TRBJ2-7	TGTGCCAGCAGCTTAGATCTAGCGCGCGAGCAGTACTTC	CASSLDLAREQYF
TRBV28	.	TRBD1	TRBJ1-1	TGTGCCAGCAGTTCCCTTGGGGACAGGAACACTGAAGCTTTCTTT	CASSSLGDRNTEAFF
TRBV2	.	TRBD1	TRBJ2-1	TGTGCCAGCTCCCGGGACAGGGAGAGCAATGAGCAGTTCTTC	CASSRDRESNEQFF
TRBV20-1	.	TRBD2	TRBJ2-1	TGCAGTGCTAGTCTAGCGGGTATATACAATGAGCAGTTCTTC	CSASLAGIYNEQFF
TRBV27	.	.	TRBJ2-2	TGTGCCAGCCGACTGACCCCACAGGGGAACACCGGGGAGCTGTTTTTT	CASRLTPQGNTGELFF
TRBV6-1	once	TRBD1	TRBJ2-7	TGTGCCAGCAGTGATATGGGTTCGACAGGGCGGGCCTACGAGCAGTACTTC	CASSDMGSTGRAYEQYF
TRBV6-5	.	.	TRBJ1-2	TGTGCCAGCAGTCAATCAGGGACTAACTATGGCTACACCTTC	CASSQSGTNYGYTF